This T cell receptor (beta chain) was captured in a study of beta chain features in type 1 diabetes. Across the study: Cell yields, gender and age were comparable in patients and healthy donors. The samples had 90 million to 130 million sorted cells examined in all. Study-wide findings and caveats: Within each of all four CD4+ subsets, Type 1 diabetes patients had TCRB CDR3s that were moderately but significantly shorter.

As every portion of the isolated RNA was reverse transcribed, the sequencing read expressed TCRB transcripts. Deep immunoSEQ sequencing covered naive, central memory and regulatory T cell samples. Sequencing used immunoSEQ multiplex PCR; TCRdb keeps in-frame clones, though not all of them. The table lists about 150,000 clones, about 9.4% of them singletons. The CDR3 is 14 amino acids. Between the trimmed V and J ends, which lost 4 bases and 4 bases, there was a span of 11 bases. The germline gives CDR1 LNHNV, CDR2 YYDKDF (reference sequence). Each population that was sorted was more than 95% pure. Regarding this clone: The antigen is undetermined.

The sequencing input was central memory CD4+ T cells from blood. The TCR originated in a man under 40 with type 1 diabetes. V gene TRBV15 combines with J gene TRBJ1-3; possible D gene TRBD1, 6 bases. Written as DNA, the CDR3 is TGTGCCACCAGCACAGGACAGTCCGGAAACACCATATATTTT. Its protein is CATSTGQSGNTIYF.